This T cell receptor (beta chain) stems from a study of blood T cell repertoires in COVID-19. Study-level background: Sites across the United States, Italy and Spain contributed samples from acute and convalescent COVID-19. Nucleic acid was either cDNA or gDNA, and it came from T cells, B-cell-depleted T cells, or PBMCs.

The data were produced by immunoSEQ multiplex PCR, yet TCRdb's version contains in-frame clones alone and is incomplete. The data hold 380,000 or so clones, with 88% observed a single time. Per germline, CDR1 SGHTA and CDR2 FQGTGA. This CDR3 spans 17 amino acids. J gave up 2 bases and V 5 bases, and 13 bases lay outside the gene matches. This study enrolled people aged roughly 18 to 90 from about 24 US geographic areas. Clinical history reported by participants formed the basis on which cohorts were assigned. The clonotype was recovered from a woman younger than 45 with acute COVID-19. Sequenced sample: PBMCs or T cells enriched from blood (not recorded which). This chain links TRBV7-3 with TRBJ2-3; the match to TRBD2 covers 7 bases. CDR3 loop: CASSPQAGKQITDTQYF. CDR3 in DNA: TGTGCCAGCAGCCCACAAGCGGGGAAGCAGATCACAGATACGCAGTATTTT.